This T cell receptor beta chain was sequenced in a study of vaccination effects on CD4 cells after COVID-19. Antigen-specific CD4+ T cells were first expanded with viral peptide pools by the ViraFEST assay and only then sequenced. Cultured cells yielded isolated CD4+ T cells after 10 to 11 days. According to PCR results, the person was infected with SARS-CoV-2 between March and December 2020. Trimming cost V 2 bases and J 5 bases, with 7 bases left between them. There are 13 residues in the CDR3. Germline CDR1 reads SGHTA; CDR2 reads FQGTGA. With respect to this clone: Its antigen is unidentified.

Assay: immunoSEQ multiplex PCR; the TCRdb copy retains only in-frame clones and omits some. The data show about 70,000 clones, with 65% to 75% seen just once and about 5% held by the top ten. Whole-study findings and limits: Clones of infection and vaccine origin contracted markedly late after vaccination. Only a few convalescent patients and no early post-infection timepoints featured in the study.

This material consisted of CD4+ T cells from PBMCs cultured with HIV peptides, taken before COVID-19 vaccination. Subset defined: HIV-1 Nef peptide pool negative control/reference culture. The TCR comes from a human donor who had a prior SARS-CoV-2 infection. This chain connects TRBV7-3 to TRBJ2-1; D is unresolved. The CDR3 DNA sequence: TGTGCCAGCAGCTTATTCCCCCACAATGAGCAGTTCTTC. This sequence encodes CASSLFPHNEQFF.